This section outlines one T cell receptor (beta chain) sequence together with its context. Its antigen is undetermined. V was shortened by 5 bases and J by 9 bases, with 9 bases between the two germline ends. The CDR3 covers 11 residues. CDR1 SGHRS and CDR2 YFSETQ come from the germline V gene. The data derive from a study of yellow fever vaccine responses in identical twins. General study results and limits: Twins' vaccine T cell response reportedly seemed partly convergent, partly personalized.

TCRdb re-called the RT-PCR reads through MiXCR, storing one row per CDR3 protein. The table includes more than 11,000 distinct CDR3 sequences, around 84% detected once. The sequencing used T cells from blood (PBMCs), unsorted or a sorted subset (not recorded which), collected before or after yellow fever vaccination (not recorded which). The source is a young woman who received the yellow fever vaccine. The V and J genes are TRBV5-1 and TRBJ2-1; D gene ambiguous. CDR3: CASRDRVEQFF. CDR3 DNA sequence: TGCGCCAGCAGGGATAGGGTTGAGCAGTTCTTC.